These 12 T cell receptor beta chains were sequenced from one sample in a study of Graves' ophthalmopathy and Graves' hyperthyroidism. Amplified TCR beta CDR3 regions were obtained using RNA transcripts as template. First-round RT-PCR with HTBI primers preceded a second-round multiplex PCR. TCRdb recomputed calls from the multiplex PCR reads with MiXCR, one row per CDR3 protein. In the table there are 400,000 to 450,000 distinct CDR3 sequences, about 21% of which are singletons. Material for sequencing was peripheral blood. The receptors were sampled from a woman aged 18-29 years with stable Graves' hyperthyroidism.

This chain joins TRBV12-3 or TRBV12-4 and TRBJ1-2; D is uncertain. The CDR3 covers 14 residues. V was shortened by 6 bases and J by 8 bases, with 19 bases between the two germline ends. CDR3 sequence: CASSPFRRVDGYTF. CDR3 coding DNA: TGTGCCAGCAGCCCATTCAGGAGGGTGGACGGCTACACCTTC.

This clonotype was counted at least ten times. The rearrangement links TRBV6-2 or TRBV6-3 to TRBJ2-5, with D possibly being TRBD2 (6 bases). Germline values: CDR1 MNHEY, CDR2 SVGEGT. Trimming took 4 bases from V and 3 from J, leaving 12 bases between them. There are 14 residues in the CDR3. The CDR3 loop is CASSSASGEETQYF. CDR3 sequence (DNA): TGTGCCAGCAGTTCCGCCTCGGGAGAAGAGACCCAGTACTTC.

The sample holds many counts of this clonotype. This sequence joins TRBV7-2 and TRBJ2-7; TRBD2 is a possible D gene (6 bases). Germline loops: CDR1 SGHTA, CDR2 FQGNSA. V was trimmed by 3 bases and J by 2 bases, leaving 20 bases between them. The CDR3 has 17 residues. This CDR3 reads CASSFLEVGGFPYEQYF. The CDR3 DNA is TGTGCCAGCAGCTTTCTAGAAGTGGGAGGCTTTCCCTACGAGCAGTACTTC.

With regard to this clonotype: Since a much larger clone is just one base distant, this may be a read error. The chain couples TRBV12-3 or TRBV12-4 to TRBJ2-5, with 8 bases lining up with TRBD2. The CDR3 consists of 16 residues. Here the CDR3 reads CASSLYTSGSEETKYF. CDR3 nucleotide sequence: TGTGCCAGCAGTTTATATACCAGCGGGAGTGAAGAGACCAAGTACTTC.

For the CDR3, the DNA is TGTGCCAGCAGCTGGGCGGGGACAGGGATCTCCTACGAGCAGTACTTC. Residues: CASSWAGTGISYEQYF. This chain connects TRBV11-2 to TRBJ2-7, with 9 bases identical to TRBD1. The V segment lost 4 bases and the J segment 0 bases; nucleotides outside the gene matches: 7. CDR1 SGHAT and CDR2 FQNNGV come from the germline V gene. CDR3 size: 16 residues. Filled out from reference TRBV11-2 and TRBJ2-7, the complete variable domain reads EAGVAQSPRYKIIEKRQSVAFWCNPISGHATLYWYQQILGQGPKLLIQFQNNGVVDDSQLPKDRFSAERLKGVDSTLKIQPAKLEDSAVYLCASSWAGTGISYEQYFGPGTRLTVT.

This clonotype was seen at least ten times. The DNA of the CDR3 is TGTGCCACCAGCAGAGATCTCACCGGGACAGCTTATGGCTACACCTTC. This gives the protein CATSRDLTGTAYGYTF. V gene TRBV15 combines with J gene TRBJ1-2, with 7 bases that match TRBD1. The ends lost 0 bases at V and 5 bases at J; junction bases unmatched: 9. CDR1 LNHNV and CDR2 YYDKDF come from the germline V gene (reference sequence). The CDR3 has 16 amino acids.

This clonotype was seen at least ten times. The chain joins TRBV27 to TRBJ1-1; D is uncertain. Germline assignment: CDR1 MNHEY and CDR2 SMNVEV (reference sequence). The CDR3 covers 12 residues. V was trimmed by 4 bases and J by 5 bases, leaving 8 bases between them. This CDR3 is CASSSRDTEAFF. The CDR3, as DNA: TGTGCCAGCAGTTCGAGGGATACTGAAGCTTTCTTT.

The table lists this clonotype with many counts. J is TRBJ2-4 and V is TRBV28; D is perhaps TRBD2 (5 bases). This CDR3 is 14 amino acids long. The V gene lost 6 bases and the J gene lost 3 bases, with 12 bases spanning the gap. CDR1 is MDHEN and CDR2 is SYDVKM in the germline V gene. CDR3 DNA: TGTGCCAGCAGGCTTCCCGGGGTCAAAAACATTCAGTACTTC. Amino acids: CASRLPGVKNIQYF.

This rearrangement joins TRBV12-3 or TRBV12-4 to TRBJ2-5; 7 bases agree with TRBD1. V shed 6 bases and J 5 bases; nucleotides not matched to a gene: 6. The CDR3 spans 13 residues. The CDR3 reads CASRKGGDETQYF. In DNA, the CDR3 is TGTGCCAGCAGGAAAGGGGGCGACGAGACCCAGTACTTC.

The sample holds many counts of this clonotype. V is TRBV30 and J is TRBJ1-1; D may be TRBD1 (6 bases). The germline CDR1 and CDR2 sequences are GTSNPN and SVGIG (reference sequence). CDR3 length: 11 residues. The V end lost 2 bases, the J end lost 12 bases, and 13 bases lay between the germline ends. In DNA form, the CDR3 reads TGTGCCTGGAGTCTTACAGGGCTGTCTTTCTTT. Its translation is CAWSLTGLSFF.

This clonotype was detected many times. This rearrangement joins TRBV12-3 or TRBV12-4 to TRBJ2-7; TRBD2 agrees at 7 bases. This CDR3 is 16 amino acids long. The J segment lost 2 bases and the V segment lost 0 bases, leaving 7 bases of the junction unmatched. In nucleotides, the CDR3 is TGTGCCAGCAGTTTAGCCCGGGTAGCGGGCCCCTACGAGCAGTACTTC. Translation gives CASSLARVAGPYEQYF.

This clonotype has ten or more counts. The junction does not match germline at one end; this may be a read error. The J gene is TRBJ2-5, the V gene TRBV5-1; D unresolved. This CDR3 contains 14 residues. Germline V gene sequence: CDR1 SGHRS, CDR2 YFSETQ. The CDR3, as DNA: TGCGCCAGCAGTATTGAGCTATTTCAAGAGACCCAATACTTC. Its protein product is CASSIELFQETQYF.